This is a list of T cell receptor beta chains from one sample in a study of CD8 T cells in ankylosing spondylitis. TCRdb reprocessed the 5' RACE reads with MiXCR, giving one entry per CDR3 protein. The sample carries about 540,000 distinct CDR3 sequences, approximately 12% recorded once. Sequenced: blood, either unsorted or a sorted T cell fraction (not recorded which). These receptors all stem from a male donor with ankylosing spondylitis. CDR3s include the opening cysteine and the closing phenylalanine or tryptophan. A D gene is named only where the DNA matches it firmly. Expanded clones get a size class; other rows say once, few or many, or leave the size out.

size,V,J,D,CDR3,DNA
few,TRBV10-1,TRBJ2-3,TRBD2,CASSESSGSTDTQYF,TGCGCCAGCAGTGAATCTAGCGGGAGCACAGATACGCAGTATTTT
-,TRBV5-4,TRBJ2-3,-,CASTLPGHSTDTQYF,TGTGCCAGCACTCTTCCGGGACATAGCACAGATACGCAGTATTTT
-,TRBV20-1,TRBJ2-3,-,CSARDQRASTDTQYF,TGCAGTGCTAGAGATCAGAGGGCTAGCACAGATACGCAGTATTTT
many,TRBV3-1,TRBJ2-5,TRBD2,CASSKLAVYQETQYF,TGTGCCAGCAGCAAACTAGCGGTGTACCAAGAGACCCAGTACTTC
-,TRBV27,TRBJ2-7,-,CASTYGPDEQYF,TGTGCCAGCACTTATGGTCCCGACGAGCAGTACTTC
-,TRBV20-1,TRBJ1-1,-,CSAKGGGGGDEAFF,TGCAGTGCAAAGGGAGGGGGGGGCGGTGATGAAGCTTTCTTT
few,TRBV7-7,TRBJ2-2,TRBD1,CASSPDRVGTGELFF,TGTGCCAGCAGCCCCGACAGGGTCGGCACCGGGGAGCTGTTTTTT
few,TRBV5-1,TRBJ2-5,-,CASSLGLTEETQYF,TGCGCCAGCAGCTTGGGCCTGACTGAAGAGACCCAGTACTTC
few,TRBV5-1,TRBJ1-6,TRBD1,CASRPQGSSYNSPLHF,TGCGCCAGCAGACCACAGGGGAGCTCCTATAATTCACCCCTCCACTTT
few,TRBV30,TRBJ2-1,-,CAWSVGWQEQFF,TGTGCCTGGAGTGTAGGGTGGCAGGAGCAGTTCTTC
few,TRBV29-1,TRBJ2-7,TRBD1,CSVLRGQGAYEQYF,TGCAGCGTTCTAAGAGGACAGGGGGCCTACGAGCAGTACTTC
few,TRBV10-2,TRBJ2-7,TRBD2,CASRTHGAGGYEQYF,TGCGCCAGCAGGACACATGGAGCGGGAGGATACGAGCAGTACTTC
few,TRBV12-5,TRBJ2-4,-,CASGLDLPEQYF,TGTGCTAGTGGTTTGGACCTGCCGGAGCAGTACTTC
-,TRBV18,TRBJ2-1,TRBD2,CASSPSTSGSNEQFF,TGTGCCAGCTCACCTTCTACTAGCGGGAGTAATGAGCAGTTCTTC
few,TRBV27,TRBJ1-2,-,CASRSAGGYTF,TGTGCCAGCCGTTCTGCGGGGGGCTACACCTTC
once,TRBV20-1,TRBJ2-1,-,CSAPGTHSEQFF,TGCAGTGCTCCCGGGACCCACAGTGAGCAGTTCTTC
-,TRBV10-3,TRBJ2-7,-,CAIMTGSDEQYF,TGTGCCATCATGACAGGTTCCGACGAGCAGTACTTC